Listed below are T cell receptor beta chains from one sample, sequenced in a study of monozygotic twins with inflammatory bowel disease. For each CDR3 protein, TCRdb gives one entry from its re-call of the 5' RACE reads, without DNA. The table lists 140,000 to 150,000 distinct CDR3 sequences, with roughly 1.2% in the top ten. Sequencing was done on a sample of blood. All receptors derive from a human donor with ulcerative colitis or Crohn's disease, or a healthy co-twin of an affected twin (not recorded which). The CDR3 runs from the conserved cysteine through the conserved F or W.

V	J	CDR3
TRBV7-2	TRBJ2-5	CASSLRVAGRGTQYF
TRBV24-1	TRBJ1-5	CATSDSNNQPQHF
TRBV6-2/TRBV6-3	TRBJ1-4	CASRSWDRNEKLFF
TRBV9	TRBJ2-1	CASSVTSFRGNEQFF
TRBV6-5	TRBJ1-6	CASSPRQGNNSPLHF
TRBV27	TRBJ2-5	CASSPVAGLYQETQYF
TRBV4-3	TRBJ2-5	CASSPSTPSGQETQYF
TRBV5-4	TRBJ2-6	CASSLKIRVTGSGSGANVLTF
TRBV4-2	TRBJ2-7	CASSQASGTSYEQYF
TRBV9	TRBJ2-5	CASSVGREDRTQYF
TRBV24-1	TRBJ2-7	CATETGQGVLREQYF